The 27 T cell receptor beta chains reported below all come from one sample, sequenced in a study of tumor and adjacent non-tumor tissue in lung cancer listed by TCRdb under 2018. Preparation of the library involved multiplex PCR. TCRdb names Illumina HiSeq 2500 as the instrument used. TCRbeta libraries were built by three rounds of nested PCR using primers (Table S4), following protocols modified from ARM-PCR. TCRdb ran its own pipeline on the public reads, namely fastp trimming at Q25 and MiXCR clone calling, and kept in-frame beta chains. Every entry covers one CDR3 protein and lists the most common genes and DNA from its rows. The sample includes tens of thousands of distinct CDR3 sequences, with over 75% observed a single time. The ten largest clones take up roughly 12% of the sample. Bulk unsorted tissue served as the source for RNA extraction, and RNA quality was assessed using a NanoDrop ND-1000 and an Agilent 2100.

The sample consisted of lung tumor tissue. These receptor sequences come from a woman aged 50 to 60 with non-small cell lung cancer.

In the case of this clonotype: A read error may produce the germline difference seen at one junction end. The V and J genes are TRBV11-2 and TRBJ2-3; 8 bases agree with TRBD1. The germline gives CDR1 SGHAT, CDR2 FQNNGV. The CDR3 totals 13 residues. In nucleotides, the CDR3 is TGTGGCAGCAGCCTAGACAGGGGAGATATGCAGTATTTT. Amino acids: CGSSLDRGDMQYF.

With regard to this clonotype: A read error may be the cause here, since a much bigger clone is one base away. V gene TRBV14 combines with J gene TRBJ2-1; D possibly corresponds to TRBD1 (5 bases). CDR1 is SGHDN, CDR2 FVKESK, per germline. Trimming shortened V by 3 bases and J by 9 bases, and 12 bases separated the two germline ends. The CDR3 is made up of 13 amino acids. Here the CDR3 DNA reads TGTGCCAGCAGCCAGAATATAGGGGTTGAGCAGTTCTTC. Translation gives CASSQNIGVEQFF. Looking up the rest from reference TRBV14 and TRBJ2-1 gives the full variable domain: EAGVTQFPSHSVIEKGQTVTLRCDPISGHDNLYWYRRVMGKEIKFLLHFVKESKQDESGMPNNRFLAERTGGTYSTLKVQPAELEDSGVYFCASSQNIGVEQFFGPGTRLTVL.

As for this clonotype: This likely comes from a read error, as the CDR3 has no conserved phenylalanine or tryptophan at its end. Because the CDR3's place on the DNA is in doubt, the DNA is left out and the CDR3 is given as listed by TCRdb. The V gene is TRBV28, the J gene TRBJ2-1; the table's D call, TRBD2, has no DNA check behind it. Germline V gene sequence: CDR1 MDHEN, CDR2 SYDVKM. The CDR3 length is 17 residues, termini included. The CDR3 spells CASSTNLGLTDYNERFS.

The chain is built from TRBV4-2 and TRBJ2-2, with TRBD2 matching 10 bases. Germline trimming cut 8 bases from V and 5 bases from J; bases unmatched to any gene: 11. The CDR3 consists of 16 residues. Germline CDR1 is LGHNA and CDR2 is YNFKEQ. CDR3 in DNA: TGTGCCAGCCAAGAGGGAACTAGCGGGAAAACCGGGGAGCTGTTTTTT. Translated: CASQEGTSGKTGELFF.

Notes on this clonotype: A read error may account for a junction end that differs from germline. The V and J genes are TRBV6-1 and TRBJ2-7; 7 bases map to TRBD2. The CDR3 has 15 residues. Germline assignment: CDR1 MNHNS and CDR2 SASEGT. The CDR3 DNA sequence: TGTGTCAGCAGTGAAAGAAAGCGGGGATCCTGCGAGCAGTACTTC. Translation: CVSSERKRGSCEQYF.

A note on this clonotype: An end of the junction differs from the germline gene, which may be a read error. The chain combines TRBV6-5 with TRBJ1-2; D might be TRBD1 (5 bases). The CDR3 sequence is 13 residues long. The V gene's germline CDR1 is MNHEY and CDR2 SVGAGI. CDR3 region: CTSSRDGGRSYTF. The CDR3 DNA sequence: TGTACCAGTAGTCGGGACGGAGGTAGGAGCTACACCTTC.

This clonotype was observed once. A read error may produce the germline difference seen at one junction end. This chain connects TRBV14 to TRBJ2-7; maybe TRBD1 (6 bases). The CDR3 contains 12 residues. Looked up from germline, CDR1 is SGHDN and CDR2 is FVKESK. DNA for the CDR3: TGTGGCAGCAATCGGACAGCATACGAGCAGTACTTC. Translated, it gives CGSNRTAYEQYF.

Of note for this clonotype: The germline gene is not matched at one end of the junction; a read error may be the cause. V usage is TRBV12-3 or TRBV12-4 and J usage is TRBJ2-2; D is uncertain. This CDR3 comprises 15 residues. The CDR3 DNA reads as TGTGTCAGCAGTTTAGGGCCCTGGATCACCGGTGAGCTGTTTTTT. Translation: CVSSLGPWITGELFF.

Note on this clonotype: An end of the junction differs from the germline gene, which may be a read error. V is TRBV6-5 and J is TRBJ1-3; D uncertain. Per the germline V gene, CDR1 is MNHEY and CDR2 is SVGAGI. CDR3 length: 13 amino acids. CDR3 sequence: CASSRTIRNTIYF. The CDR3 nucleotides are TGTGCTAGCAGCAGAACCATCAGGAACACCATATATTTT.

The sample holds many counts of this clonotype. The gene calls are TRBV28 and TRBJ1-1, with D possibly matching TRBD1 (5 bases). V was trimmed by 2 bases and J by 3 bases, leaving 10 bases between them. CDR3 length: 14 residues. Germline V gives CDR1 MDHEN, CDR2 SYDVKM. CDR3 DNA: TGTGCCAGCAGTTTAATAGGGGTGGACACTGAAGCTTTCTTT. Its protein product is CASSLIGVDTEAFF.

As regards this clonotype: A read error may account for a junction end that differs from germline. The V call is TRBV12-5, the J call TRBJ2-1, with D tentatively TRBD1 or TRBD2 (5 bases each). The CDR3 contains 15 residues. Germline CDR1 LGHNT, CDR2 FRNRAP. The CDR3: CASATGRGSFNEQFF. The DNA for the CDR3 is TGTGCTAGTGCCACTGGACGGGGCTCCTTCAATGAGCAGTTCTTC.

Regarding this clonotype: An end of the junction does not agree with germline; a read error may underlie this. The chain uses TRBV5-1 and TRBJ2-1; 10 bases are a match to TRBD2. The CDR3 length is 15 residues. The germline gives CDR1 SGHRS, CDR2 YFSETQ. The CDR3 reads CASSLPAGGGNELFF. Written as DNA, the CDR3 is TGCGCCAGCAGCTTACCAGCGGGAGGGGGCAATGAGCTGTTCTTC.

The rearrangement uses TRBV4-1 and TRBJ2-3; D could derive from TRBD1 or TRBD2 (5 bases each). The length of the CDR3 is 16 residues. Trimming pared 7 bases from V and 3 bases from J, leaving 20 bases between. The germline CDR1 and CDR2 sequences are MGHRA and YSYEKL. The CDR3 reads CASTLRWDGGTDTQYF. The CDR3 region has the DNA TGCGCCAGCACCCTACGGTGGGATGGGGGAACAGATACGCAGTATTTT.

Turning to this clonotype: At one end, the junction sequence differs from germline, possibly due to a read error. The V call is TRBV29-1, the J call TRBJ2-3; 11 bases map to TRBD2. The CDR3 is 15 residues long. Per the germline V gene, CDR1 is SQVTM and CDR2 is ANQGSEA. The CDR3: CSVALAGGRVDTPYF. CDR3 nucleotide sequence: TGCAGCGTTGCCCTAGCGGGAGGTAGAGTAGATACGCCGTATTTT.

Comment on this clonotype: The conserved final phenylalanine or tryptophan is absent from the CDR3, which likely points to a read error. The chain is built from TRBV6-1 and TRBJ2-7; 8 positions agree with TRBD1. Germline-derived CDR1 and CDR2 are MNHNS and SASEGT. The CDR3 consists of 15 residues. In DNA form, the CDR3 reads TGTGCCAGCAGTGAAAATCCGGGACAGGCCTACGAACAGTACTTA. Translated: CASSENPGQAYEQYL.

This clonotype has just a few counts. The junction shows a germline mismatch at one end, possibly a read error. The chain's CDR3 is CVSSVETLGTEAFF. CDR3 nucleotide sequence: TGTGTCAGCAGTGTAGAGACGCTCGGCACTGAAGCTTTCTTT. The chain has TRBV2 and TRBJ1-1; D is unresolved. The CDR3 has 14 residues. Germline loops: CDR1 SNHLY, CDR2 FYNNEI.

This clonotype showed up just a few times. As DNA, the CDR3 is TGTGCCAGCAGCTCCGGGACAGGGGGGTTCTACGAGCAGTACTTC. Protein: CASSSGTGGFYEQYF. The V call is TRBV2, the J call TRBJ2-7; 11 bases align to TRBD1. Germline CDR1 SNHLY, CDR2 FYNNEI. The CDR3 consists of 15 residues. V was pared by 6 bases and J by 3 bases, with 7 bases of the junction left unmatched.

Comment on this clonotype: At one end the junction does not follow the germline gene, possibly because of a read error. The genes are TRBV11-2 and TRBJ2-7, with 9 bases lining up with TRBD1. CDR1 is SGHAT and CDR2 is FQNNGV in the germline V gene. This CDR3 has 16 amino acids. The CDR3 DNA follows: TGTTCCAGCAGCCAGGGACAGGGAGAGATCTCCTACCAGCAGTACTTC. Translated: CSSSQGQGEISYQQYF.

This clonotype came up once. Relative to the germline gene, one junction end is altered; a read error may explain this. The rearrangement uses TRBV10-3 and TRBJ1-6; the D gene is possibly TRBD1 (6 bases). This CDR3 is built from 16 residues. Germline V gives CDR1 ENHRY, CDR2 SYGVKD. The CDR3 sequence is CVISEQYEQGGSPLHF. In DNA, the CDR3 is TGTGTCATCAGTGAGCAGTATGAACAGGGTGGGTCACCCCTCCACTTT.

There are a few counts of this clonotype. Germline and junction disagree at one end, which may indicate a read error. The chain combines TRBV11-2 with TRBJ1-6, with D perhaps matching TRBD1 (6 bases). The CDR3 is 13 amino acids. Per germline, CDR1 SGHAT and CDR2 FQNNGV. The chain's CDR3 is CTSSLAGTSPLHF. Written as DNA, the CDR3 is TGTACCAGCAGTTTAGCCGGGACATCACCCCTCCACTTT.

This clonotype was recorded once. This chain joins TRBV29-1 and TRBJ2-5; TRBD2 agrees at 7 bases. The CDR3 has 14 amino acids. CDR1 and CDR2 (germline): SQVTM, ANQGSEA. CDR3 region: CRLAACGSAETQYF. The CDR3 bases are TGCAGATTGGCGGCCTGCGGGAGCGCTGAGACCCAGTACTTC.

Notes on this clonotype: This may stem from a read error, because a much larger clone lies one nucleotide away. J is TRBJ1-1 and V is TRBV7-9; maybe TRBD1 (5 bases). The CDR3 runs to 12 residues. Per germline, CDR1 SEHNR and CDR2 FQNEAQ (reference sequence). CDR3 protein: CAGSPGTGRAFF. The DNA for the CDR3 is TGTGCCGGCAGCCCCGGGACGGGGCGAGCTTTCTTT.

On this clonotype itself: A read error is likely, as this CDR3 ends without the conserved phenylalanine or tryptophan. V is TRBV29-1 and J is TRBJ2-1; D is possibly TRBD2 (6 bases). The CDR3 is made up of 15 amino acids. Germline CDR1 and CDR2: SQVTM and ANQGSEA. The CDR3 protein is CSAEDGVADSNEQFL. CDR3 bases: TGTAGCGCCGAGGACGGGGTAGCGGATTCCAATGAGCAGTTCCTC.

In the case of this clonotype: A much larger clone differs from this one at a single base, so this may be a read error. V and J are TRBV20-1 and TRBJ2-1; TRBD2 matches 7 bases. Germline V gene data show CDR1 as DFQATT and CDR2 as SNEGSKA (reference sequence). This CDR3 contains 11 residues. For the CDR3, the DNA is TGCAATGCTAGAGATTCGCGGGAGATGGTCTTC. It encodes CNARDSREMVF.

The DNA of the CDR3 is TGCAGCGTGGTGGGTCGTTCTGTGGACCAAGAGACCCAGTACTTC. It translates to CSVVGRSVDQETQYF. The chain couples TRBV29-1 to TRBJ2-5; D unresolved. Germline V lookup: CDR1 SQVTM, CDR2 ANQGSEA. The CDR3 extends over 15 amino acids. Trimming removed 6 bases at V and 0 bases at J, with 17 bases between.

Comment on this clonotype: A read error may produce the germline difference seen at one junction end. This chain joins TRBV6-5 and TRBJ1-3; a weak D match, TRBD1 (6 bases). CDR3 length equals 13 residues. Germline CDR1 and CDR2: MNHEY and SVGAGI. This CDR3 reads CGSRGNSGNTIYF. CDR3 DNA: TGTGGCAGCAGGGGTAACTCTGGAAACACCATATATTTT.

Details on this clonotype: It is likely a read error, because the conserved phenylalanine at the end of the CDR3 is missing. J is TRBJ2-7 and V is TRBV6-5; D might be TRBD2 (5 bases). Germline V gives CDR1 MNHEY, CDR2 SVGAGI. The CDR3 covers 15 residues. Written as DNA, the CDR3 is TGTGCTAGCAGTTACGGTCGGGATCGATCATACGAGCAGTACTTG. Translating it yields CASSYGRDRSYEQYL.